This T cell receptor (beta chain) was captured in a study of blood T cell repertoires in COVID-19. V was trimmed by 3 bases and J by 0 bases, leaving 4 bases between them. The CDR3 runs 13 residues. Germline V CDR1 and CDR2: SGHRS, YFSETQ. This clone has more than one count but fewer than ten. The method was immunoSEQ multiplex PCR; TCRdb's version includes in-frame clones alone and lacks a portion of them. This sample has about 150,000 clones, with roughly 83% found just once. The TCR was taken from a woman aged 55-69 years with acute or convalescent COVID-19. V usage is TRBV5-1 and J usage is TRBJ1-5; D remains ambiguous. The specimen sequenced was peripheral blood. Written as DNA, the CDR3 is TGCGCCAGCAGCTCAGATAGCAATCAGCCCCAGCATTTT. Translated, it gives CASSSDSNQPQHF.